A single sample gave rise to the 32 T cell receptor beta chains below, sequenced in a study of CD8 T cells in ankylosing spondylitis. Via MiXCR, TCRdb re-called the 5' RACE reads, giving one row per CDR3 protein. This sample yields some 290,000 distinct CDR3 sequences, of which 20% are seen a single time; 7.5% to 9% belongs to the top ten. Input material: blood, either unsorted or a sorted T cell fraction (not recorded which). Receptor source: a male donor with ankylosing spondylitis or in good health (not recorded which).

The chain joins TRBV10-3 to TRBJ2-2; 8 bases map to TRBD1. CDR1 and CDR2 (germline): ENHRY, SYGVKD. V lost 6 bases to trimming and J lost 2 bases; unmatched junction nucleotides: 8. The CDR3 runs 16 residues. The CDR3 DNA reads TGTGCCATCAGGGTAGACGGGACAGGCAACACCGGGGAGCTGTTTTTT. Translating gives CAIRVDGTGNTGELFF.

The CDR3 bases are TGTGCCAGCAGTTGGACTAGTAACACCGGGGAGCTGTTTTTT. This codes for CASSWTSNTGELFF. This chain uses TRBV27 with TRBJ2-2; 7 bases line up with TRBD2. The CDR3 contains 14 residues. Germline V gives CDR1 MNHEY, CDR2 SMNVEV (reference sequence). V lost 4 bases and J lost 2; bases outside the gene matches: 1.

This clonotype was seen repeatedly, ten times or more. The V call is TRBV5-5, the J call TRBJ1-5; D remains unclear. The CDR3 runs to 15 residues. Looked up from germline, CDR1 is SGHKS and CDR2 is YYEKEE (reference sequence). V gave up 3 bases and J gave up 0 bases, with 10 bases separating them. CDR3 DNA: TGTGCCAGCAGCTCGGCCCTCAATAGCAATCAGCCCCAGCATTTT. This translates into CASSSALNSNQPQHF.

DNA for the CDR3: TGTGCCAGCAGCGGGCAGTCCCTCAGTGGGGCCAACGTCCTGACTTTC. Translated, it gives CASSGQSLSGANVLTF. The chain recombines TRBV7-2 with TRBJ2-6; D gene uncertain. The V gene lost 5 bases and the J gene lost 3 bases, with 14 bases spanning the gap. There are 16 residues in the CDR3. CDR1 is SGHTA and CDR2 is FQGNSA in the germline V gene.

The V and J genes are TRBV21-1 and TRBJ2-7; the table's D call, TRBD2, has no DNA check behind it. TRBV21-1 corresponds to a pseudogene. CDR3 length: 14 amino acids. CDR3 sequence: CASSKGLPNYEQYV. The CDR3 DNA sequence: TGTGCCAGCAGCAAGGGACTGCCCAACTACGAGCAGTACGTC.

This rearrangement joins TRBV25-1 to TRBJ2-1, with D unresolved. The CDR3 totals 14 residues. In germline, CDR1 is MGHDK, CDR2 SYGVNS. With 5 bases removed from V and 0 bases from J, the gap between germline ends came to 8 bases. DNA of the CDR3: TGTGCCAGCAGTCACGTTAGCTCCTACAATGAGCAGTTCTTC. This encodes CASSHVSSYNEQFF.

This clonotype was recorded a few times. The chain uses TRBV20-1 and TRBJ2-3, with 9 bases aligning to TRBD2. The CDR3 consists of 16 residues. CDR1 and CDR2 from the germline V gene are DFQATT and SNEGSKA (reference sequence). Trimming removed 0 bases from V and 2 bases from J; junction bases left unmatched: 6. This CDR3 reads CSARELASGITDTQYF. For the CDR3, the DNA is TGCAGTGCTAGAGAGTTGGCTAGCGGGATCACAGATACGCAGTATTTT.

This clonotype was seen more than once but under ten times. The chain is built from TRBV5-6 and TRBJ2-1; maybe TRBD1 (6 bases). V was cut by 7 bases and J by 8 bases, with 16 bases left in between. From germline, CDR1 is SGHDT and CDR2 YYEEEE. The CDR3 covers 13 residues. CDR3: CASSPTGLDEQFF. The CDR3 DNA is TGTGCCAGCTCCCCGACAGGTTTGGATGAGCAGTTCTTC.

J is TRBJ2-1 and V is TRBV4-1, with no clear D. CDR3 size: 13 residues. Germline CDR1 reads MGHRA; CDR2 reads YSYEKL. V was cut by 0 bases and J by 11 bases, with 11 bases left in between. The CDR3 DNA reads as TGCGCCAGCAGCCAAGATTCGGCGTATAAGCAGTTCTTC. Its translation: CASSQDSAYKQFF.

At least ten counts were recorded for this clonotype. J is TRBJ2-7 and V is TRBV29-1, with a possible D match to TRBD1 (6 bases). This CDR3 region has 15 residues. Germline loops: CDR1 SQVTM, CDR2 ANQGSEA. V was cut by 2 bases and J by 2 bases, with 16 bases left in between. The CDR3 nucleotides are TGCAGCGTTGAACAAGGGCAGGGGCCTCCCTACGAGCAGTACGTC. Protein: CSVEQGQGPPYEQYV.

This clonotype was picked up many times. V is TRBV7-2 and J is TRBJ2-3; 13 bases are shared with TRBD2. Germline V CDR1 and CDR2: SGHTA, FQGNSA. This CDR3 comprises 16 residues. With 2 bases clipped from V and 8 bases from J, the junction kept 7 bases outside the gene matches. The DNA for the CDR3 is TGTGCCAGCAGCTTACAAGGACTAGCGGGGGCGGGTACGCAGTATTTT. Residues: CASSLQGLAGAGTQYF.

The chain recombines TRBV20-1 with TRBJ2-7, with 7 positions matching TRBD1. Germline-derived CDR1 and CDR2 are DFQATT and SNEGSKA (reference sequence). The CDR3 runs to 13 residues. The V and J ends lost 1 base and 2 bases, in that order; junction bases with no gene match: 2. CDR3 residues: CSARVGTAYEQYV. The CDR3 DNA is TGCAGTGCTAGAGTGGGGACAGCCTACGAGCAGTACGTC.

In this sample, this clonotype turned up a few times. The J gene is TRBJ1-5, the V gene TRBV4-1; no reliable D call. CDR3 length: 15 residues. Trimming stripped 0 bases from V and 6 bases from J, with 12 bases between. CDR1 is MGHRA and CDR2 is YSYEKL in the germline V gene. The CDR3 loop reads CASSQDWGGSQPQHF. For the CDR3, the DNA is TGCGCCAGCAGCCAAGATTGGGGAGGGAGTCAGCCCCAGCATTTT.

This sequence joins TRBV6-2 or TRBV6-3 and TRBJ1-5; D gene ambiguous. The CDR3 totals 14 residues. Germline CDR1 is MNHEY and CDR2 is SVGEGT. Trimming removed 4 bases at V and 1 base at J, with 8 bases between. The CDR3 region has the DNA TGTGCCAGCAGTTCCGTACGAAGCAATCAGCCCCAGCATTTT. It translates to CASSSVRSNQPQHF.

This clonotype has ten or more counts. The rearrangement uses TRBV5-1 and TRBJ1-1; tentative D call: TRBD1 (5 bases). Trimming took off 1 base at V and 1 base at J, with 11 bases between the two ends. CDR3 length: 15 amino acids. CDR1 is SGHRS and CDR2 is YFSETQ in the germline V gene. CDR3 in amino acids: CASSLITGGNTEAFF. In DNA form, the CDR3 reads TGCGCCAGCAGCTTGATAACAGGCGGGAACACTGAAGCTTTCTTT.

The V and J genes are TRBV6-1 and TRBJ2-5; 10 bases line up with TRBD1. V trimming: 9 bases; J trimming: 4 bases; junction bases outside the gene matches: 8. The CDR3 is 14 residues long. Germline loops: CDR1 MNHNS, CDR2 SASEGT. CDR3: CASTETGGAETQYF. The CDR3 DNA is TGTGCCAGTACGGAGACAGGGGGCGCAGAGACCCAGTACTTC.

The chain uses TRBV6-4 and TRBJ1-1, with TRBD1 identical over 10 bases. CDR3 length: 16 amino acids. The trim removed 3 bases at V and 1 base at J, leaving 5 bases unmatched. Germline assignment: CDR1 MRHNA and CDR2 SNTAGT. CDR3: CASSDTGTGANTEAFF. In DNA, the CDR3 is TGTGCCAGCAGTGATACCGGGACAGGGGCGAACACTGAAGCTTTCTTT.

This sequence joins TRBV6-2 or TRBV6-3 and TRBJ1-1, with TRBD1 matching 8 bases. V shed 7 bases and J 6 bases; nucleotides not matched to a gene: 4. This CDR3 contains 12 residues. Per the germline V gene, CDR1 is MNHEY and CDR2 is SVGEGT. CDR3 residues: CASTQGASEAFF. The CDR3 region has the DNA TGTGCCAGCACGCAGGGGGCCTCTGAAGCTTTCTTT.

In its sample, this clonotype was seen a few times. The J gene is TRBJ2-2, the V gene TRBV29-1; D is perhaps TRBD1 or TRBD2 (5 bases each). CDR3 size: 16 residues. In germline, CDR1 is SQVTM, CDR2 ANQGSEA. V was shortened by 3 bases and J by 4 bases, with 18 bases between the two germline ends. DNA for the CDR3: TGCAGCGTTGAGGTTGCCGGGACCCAAGGCACCGGGGAGCTGTTTTTT. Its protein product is CSVEVAGTQGTGELFF.

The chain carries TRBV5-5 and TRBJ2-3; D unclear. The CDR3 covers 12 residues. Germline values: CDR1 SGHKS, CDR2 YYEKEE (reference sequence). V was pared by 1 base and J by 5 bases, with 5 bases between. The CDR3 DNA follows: TGTGCCAGCAGCTTGTATGAAGATACGCAGTATTTT. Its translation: CASSLYEDTQYF.

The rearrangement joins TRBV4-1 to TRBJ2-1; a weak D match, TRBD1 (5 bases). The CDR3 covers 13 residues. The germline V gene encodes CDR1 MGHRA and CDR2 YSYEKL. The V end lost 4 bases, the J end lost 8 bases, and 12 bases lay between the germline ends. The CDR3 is CASSRNQGDEQFF. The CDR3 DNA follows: TGCGCCAGCAGCCGGAACCAGGGCGATGAGCAGTTCTTC.

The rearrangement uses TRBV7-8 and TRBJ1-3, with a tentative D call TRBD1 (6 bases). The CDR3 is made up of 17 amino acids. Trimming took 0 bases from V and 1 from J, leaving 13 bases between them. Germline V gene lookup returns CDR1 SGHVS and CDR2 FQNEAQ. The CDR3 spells CASSLALQGPSGNTIYF. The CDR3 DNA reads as TGTGCCAGCAGCTTAGCGCTCCAGGGGCCATCTGGAAACACCATATATTTT.

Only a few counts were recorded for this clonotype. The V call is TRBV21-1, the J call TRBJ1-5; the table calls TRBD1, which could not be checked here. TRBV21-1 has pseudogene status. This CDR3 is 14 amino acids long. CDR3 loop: CASSARTVFQPQHF. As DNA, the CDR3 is TGTGCCAGCAGCGCCAGGACAGTTTTTCAGCCCCAGCATTTT.

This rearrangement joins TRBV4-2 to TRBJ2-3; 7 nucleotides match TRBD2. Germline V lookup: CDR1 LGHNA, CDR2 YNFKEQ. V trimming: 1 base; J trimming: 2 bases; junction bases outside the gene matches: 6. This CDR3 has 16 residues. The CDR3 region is CASSQVTLAHTDTQYF. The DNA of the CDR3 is TGTGCCAGCAGCCAAGTAACACTAGCGCACACAGATACGCAGTATTTT.

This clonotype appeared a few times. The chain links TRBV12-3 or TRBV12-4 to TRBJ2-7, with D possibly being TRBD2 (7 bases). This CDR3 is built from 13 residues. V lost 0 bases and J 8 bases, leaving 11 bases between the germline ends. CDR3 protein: CASSLAGGGKQYV. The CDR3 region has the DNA TGTGCCAGCAGTTTAGCTGGGGGGGGCAAGCAGTACGTC.

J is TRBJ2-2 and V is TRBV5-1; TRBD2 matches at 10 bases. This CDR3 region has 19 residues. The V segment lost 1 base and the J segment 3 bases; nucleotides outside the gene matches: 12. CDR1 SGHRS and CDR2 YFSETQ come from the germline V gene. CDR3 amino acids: CASSLQVWSSGSDTGELFF. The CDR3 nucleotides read TGCGCCAGCAGCTTGCAGGTGTGGTCTAGCGGGAGTGACACCGGGGAGCTGTTTTTT.

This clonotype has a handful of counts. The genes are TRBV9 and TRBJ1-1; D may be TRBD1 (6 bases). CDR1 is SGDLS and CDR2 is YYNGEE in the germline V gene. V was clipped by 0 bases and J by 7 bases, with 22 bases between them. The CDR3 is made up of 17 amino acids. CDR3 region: CASSVDLSGGPRGEAFF. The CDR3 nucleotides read TGTGCCAGCAGCGTAGATCTCTCGGGGGGGCCCCGTGGTGAAGCTTTCTTT. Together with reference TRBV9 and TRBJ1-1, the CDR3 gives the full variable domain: DSGVTQTPKHLITATGQRVTLRCSPRSGDLSVYWYQQSLDQGLQFLIQYYNGEERAKGNILERFSAQQFPDLHSELNLSSLELGDSALYFCASSVDLSGGPRGEAFFGQGTRLTVV.

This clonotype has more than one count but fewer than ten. DNA for the CDR3: TGTGCCAGCAGCCAGAGAGGCTCCTACAATGAGCAGTTCTTC. Protein sequence: CASSQRGSYNEQFF. The genes are TRBV7-8 and TRBJ2-1; D is ambiguous. In germline, CDR1 is SGHVS, CDR2 FQNEAQ. V lost 5 bases, J lost 0 bases, and 8 bases lay in between. The CDR3 runs 14 residues.

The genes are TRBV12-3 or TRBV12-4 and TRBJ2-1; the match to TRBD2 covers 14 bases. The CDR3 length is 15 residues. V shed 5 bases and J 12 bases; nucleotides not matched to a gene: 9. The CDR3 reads CASSPLGLAGVAQFF. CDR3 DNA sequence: TGTGCCAGCAGTCCGCTGGGACTAGCGGGGGTTGCGCAGTTCTTC.

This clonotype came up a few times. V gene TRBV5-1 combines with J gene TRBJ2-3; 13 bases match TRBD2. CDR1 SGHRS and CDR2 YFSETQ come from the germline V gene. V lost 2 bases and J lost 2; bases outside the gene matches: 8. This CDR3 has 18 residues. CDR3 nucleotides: TGCGCCAGCAGCTTTCCCGGACTAGCGGGAGTGTCCACAGATACGCAGTATTTT. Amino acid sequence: CASSFPGLAGVSTDTQYF.

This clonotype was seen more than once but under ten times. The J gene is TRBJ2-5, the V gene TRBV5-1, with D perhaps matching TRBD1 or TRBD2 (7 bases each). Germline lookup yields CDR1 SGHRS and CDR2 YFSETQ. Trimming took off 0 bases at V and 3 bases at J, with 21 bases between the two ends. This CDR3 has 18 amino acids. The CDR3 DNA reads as TGCGCCAGCAGCTTGGGGGGGGGATCTCGACAGGGAGAAGAGACCCAGTACTTC. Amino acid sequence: CASSLGGGSRQGEETQYF.

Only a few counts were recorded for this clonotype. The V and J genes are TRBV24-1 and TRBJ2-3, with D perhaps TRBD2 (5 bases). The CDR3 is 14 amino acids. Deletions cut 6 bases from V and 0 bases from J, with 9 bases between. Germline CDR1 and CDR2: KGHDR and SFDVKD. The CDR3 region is CATSSRDSTDTQYF. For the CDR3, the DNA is TGTGCCACCAGTTCGAGGGATAGCACAGATACGCAGTATTTT.